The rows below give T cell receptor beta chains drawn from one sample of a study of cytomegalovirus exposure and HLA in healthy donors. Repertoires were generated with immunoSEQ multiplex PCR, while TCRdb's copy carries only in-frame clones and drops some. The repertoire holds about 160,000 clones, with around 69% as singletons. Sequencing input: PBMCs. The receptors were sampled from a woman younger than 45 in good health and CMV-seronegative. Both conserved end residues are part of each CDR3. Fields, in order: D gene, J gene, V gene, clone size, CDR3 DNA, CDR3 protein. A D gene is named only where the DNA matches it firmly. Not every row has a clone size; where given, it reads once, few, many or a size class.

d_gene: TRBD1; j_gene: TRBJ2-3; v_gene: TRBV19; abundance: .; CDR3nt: TGTGCCAGTAGTTCTCTGACAGGGATGTTAGCGCAGTATTTT; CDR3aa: CASSSLTGMLAQYF
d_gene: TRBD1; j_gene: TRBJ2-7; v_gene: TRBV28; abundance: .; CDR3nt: TGTGCCAGCAGTCCAGGGACAGGGGATTCCTACGAGCAGTACTTC; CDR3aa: CASSPGTGDSYEQYF
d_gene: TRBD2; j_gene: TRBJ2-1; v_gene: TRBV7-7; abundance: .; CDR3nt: TGTGCTAGCAGCTTAGGTAGCGGGAGGGAGCAGTTCTTC; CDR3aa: CASSLGSGREQFF
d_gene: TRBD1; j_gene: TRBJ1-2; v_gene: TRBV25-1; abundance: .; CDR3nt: TGTGCCAGCAGTGATTGGGACAGGGGCTACACCTTC; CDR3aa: CASSDWDRGYTF
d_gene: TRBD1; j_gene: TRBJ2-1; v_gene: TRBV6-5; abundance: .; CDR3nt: TGTGCCAGCAGTTATGGGACAGCTGCTTCGCCGTTCTTC; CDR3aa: CASSYGTAASPFF
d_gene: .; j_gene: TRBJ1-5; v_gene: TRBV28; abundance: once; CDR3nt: TGTGCCAGCAGACCCACAGGGAATAGCAATCAGCCCCAGCATTTT; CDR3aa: CASRPTGNSNQPQHF
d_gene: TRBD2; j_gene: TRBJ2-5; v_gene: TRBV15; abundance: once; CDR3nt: TGTGCCACTAACGACTGGGCGGGAGACTCAGAGACCCAGTACTTC; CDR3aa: CATNDWAGDSETQYF
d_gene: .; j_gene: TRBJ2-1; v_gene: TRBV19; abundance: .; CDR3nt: TGTGCCAGTACCAGAGGCAATGAGCAGTTCTTC; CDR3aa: CASTRGNEQFF
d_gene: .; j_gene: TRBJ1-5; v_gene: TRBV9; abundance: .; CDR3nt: TGTGCCAGCAGCGAAGGGGTGAACAATCAGCCCCAGCATTTT; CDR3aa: CASSEGVNNQPQHF
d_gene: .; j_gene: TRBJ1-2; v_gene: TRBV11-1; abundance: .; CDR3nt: TGTGCCAGCAGCTTAGCGCCGGACAGAAACTATGGCTACACCTTC; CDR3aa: CASSLAPDRNYGYTF
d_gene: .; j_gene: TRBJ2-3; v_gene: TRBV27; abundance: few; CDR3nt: TGTGCCAGCAGTTTATCGCCGACCTATAGCGGGTATTTT; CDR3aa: CASSLSPTYSGYF
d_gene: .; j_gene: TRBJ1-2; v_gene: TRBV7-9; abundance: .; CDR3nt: TGTGCCAGCAGTTCAAACGTGGGGGCGCCTGGCTACACCTTC; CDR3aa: CASSSNVGAPGYTF
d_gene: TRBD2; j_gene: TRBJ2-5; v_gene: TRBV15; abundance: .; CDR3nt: TGTGCCACCAAGGGACTAGCGGGAGTAGGGGAGACCCAGTACTTC; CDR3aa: CATKGLAGVGETQYF
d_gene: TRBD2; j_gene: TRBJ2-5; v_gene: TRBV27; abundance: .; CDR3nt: TGTGCCAGCAGTTTTCTAGCGGGTTACCAAGAGACCCAGTACTTC; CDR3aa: CASSFLAGYQETQYF
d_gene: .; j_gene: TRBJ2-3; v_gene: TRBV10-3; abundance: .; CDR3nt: TGTGCCATCAGTGGAGGGCAGATCTCTAGCACAGATACGCAGTATTTT; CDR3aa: CAISGGQISSTDTQYF
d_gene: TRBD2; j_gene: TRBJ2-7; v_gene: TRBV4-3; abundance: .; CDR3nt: TGCGCCAGCAGTCAAGTATGGGGGACTAGTCCCGAGCAGTACTTC; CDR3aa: CASSQVWGTSPEQYF
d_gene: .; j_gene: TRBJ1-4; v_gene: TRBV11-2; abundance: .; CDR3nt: TGTGCCAGCAGCACACACCTTGCAACTAATGAAAAACTGTTTTTT; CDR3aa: CASSTHLATNEKLFF
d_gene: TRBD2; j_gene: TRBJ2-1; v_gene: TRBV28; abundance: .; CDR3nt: TGTGCCAGCAGTTTTGCTAGCGGGAGTGAGCAGTTCTTC; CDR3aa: CASSFASGSEQFF
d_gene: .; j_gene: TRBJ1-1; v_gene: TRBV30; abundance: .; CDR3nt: TGTGCCTGGAGTGTCCGGGGATTGAACACTGAAGCTTTCTTT; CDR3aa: CAWSVRGLNTEAFF
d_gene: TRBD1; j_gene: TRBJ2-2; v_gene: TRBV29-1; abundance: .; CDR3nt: TGCAGCGTTGACTTAGAGACAGGGCTTCACACCGGGGAGCTGTTTTTT; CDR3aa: CSVDLETGLHTGELFF
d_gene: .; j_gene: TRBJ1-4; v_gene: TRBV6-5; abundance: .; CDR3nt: TGTGCCAGCAGTTACGGACAGCGTAATGAAAAACTGTTTTTT; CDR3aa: CASSYGQRNEKLFF
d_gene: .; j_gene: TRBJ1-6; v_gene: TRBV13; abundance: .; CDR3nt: TGTGCCAGCAGCACAGGTCTAGTGAATTCACCCCTCCACTTT; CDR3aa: CASSTGLVNSPLHF
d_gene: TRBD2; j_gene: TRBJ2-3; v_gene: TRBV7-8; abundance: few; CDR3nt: TGTGCCAGCAGCTTAGAGGCTAGCGGGGTTTTGGATACGCAGTATTTT; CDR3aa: CASSLEASGVLDTQYF
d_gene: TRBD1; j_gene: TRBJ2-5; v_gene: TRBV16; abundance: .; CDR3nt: TGTGCCAGCAGCCAATCGGCGGACAGGGGGGGTCAAGAGACCCAGTACTTC; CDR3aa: CASSQSADRGGQETQYF
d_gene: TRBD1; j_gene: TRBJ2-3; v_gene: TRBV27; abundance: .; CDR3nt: TGTGCCAGCAGTTTCAGGGGGTCCACAGATACGCAGTATTTT; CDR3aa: CASSFRGSTDTQYF
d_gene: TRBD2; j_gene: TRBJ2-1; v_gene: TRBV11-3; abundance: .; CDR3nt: TGTGCCAGCAGTTCCCGGGGGGGCAGAAATGAGCAGTTCTTC; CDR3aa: CASSSRGGRNEQFF
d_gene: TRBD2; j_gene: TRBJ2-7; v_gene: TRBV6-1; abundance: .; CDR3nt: TGTGCCAGCAGTGAAAGACTAGCGGGGGGGCCCTACGAGCAGTACTTC; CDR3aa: CASSERLAGGPYEQYF
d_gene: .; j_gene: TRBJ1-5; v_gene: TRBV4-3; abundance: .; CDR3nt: TGCGCCAGCAGCCAAGACGGTTATAGCAATCAGCCCCAGCATTTT; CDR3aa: CASSQDGYSNQPQHF
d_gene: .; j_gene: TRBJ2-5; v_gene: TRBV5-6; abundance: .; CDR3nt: TGTGCCAGCAGTAAGATAGGGGGCCAAGAGACCCAGTACTTC; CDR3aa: CASSKIGGQETQYF
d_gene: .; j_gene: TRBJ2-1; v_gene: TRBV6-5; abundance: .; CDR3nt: TGTGCCAGCAGTTACTCACCCCCAGGGAGGAATGAGCAGTTCTTC; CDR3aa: CASSYSPPGRNEQFF